This T cell receptor (beta chain) is drawn from a study of identical twins (dated by TCRdb to the mid-2010s). A note on the overall study: TCR alpha and beta repertoires from monozygotic twins, unrelated adults of various ages and cord blood were deep-sequenced to test whether fetal clonotypes persist. To rule out contamination, replicate twin experiments were performed at different times with different library preparation protocols. Findings and caveats that apply to the study as a whole: Fewer insertions were carried by abundant cord blood beta clonotypes; a weaker similar trend was observed in young adult naive repertoires, while no such trend was observed in memory repertoires. Because the same donors could not be followed over many years, conclusions were based on cross-sectional statistical analysis. Excess twin sharing in beta out-of-frame sequences was weaker because fewer shared sequences lowered the signal-to-noise ratio. Compared with coincidental sharing between unrelated individuals, out-of-frame TCR alpha sequences shared between twins showed an excess of sequences with low generation probability. Invariant T cells such as MAIT and iNKT could partly confound zero-insertion analyses, though diverse VJ usage argued against this for most clonotypes. Out-of-frame TCR alpha sharing in monozygotic twins was systematically underestimated by recombination models, whereas sharing between unrelated individuals was in agreement with the recombination models.

The library was prepared using 5' RACE. Sequencing took place on an Illumina HiSeq 2000. Template switching introduced a universal primer binding site; the final cDNA contained a unique molecular identifier, enabling accurate counting of TCR cDNA molecules. First-strand cDNA for TCR alpha and beta chains was synthesized from specific primers in the conserved constant-segment region. To control for contamination, every cDNA library carried two barcodes: a SMART-Mk sample barcode plus Illumina barcodes. TruSeq adapter sequences and Illumina sample barcodes were added in two successive PCR steps. The Illumina HiSeq platform was used with custom primers to sequence TCR alpha and beta cDNA libraries. Processing in the source paper ran as follows. MiGEC was used to process raw reads and extract unique molecular identifiers, and MiXCR was used to find CDR3 positions. For each individual, recombination models were inferred using an EM algorithm with the repgenHMM and IGoR tools. The tcR package in R was used for shared clonotype analysis, with sharing normalized by the product of cloneset sizes. To study raw recombination free of thymic and clonal selection effects, out-of-frame nonproductive sequences were analyzed. Using fastp trimming at Q25 and MiXCR clonotype assembly, TCRdb reanalyzed the public sequencing data and kept in-frame beta chains. One record per CDR3 amino acid sequence lists the most common genes and DNA. Here the V and J calls rest on TCRdb's processing, not on the authors' analysis. In all, the sample holds hundreds of thousands of distinct CDR3 sequences, and 6.1% of those were seen once. The ten top clones hold about 2% of the sample.

Every donor was a healthy Caucasian. The researchers also sequenced three unrelated adults who were not twins: a male aged 18 to 29, a male aged 50 to 59, and a female aged 50 to 59. Miltenyi CD45RO+ enrichment and human naive T-cell isolation kits were used to isolate memory (CD45RO+) and naive T cells from PBMC. As regards this clonotype: The antigen this receptor binds is unknown. Per-base quality was not reported, and no clone a single base away is much larger than it.

The CDR3 covers 13 residues, taking in both the cysteine and the phenylalanine. Just the 39-base CDR3 DNA is kept, in frame starting at base 1. V lost 3 bases and J lost 4 bases; the stretch between them is 8 bases long. CDR1 and CDR2, looked up from the germline V gene, are SGHAT and FQNNGV. The sequencing sample was made of naive T cells sorted from blood. The meaning of the sample's cell subset or site label: cells isolated with a human naive T-cell isolation kit. The chain is made from TRBV11-2 and TRBJ2-3, with the D gene too uncertain to name. The receptor's source is a man younger than 30 in good health. The sequenced DNA is TGTGCCAGCAGCTTCGACTCCCCAGATACGCAGTATTTT. This is translated as CASSFDSPDTQYF.